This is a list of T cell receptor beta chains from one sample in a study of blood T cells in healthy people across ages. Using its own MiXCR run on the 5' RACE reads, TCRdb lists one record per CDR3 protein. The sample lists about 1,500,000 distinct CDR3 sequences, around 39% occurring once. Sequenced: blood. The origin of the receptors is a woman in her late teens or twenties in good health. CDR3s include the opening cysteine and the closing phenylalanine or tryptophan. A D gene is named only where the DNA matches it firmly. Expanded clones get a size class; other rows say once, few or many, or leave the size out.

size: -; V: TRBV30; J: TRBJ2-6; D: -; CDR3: CAWSPPQSSGANVLTF; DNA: TGTGCCTGGAGCCCCCCCCAGTCCTCTGGGGCCAACGTCCTGACTTTC
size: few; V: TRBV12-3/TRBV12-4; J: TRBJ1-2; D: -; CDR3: CASSLVDSYGYTF; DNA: TGTGCCAGCAGTTTGGTAGACAGCTATGGCTACACCTTC
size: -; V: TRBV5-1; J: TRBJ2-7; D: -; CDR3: CASSLRAAVGNEQYF; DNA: TGCGCCAGCAGCTTGCGAGCCGCGGTGGGGAATGAGCAGTACTTC
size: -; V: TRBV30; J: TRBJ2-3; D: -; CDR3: CAWSAGKETDTQYF; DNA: TGTGCCTGGAGTGCAGGTAAAGAGACGGATACGCAGTATTTT
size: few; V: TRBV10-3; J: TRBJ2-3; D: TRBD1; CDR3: CAIRAGGEGTDTQYF; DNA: TGTGCCATCAGAGCAGGGGGCGAAGGCACAGATACGCAGTATTTT
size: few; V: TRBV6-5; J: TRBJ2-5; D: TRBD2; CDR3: CASRDYPNQETQYF; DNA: TGTGCCAGCCGGGACTACCCGAACCAAGAGACCCAGTACTTC
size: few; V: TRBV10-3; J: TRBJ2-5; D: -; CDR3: CAISDLTGAGGETQYF; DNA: TGTGCCATCAGTGATCTGACGGGGGCTGGGGGAGAGACCCAGTACTTC
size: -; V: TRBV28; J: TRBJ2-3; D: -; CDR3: CASNALRRVADTQYF; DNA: TGTGCCAGCAACGCACTCCGGAGGGTAGCAGATACGCAGTATTTT
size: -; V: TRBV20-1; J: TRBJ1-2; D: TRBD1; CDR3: CSANSPGTGNYGYTF; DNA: TGCAGTGCTAACAGTCCCGGGACAGGGAACTATGGCTACACCTTC
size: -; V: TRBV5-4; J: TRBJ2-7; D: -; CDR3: CASSLTLTQIPCEQYF; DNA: TGTGCCAGCAGCCTTACTTTGACCCAGATTCCTTGCGAGCAGTACTTC
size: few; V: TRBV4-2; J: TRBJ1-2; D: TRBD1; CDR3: CASSPGGTVLNYGYTF; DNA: TGTGCCAGCAGCCCGGGGGGGACAGTCCTGAATTATGGCTACACCTTC
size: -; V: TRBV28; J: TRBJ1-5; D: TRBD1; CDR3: CASGPGQGLGYSNQPQHF; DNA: TGTGCCAGCGGCCCGGGACAGGGGCTGGGTTATAGCAATCAGCCCCAGCATTTT
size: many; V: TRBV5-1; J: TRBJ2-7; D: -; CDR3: CASRNRASYEQYF; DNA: TGCGCCAGCAGGAACAGGGCCTCCTACGAGCAGTACTTC
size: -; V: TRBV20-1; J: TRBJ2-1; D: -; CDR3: CSGTTMHPEQFF; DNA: TGCAGCGGAACCACCATGCACCCTGAGCAGTTCTTC
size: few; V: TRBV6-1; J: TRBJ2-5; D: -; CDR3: CASSDPLATQYF; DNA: TGTGCCAGCTCGGACCCTTTGGCGACCCAGTACTTC
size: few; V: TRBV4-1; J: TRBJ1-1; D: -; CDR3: CASSQESGSMNTEAFF; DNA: TGCGCCAGCAGCCAAGAATCGGGCAGCATGAACACTGAAGCTTTCTTT
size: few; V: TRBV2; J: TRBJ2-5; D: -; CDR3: CASSAASAQETQYF; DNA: TGTGCCAGCAGTGCGGCTAGCGCACAAGAGACCCAGTACTTC
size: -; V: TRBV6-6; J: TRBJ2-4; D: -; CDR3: CASIPSAGEAKNIQYF; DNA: TGTGCCAGCATTCCATCAGCCGGAGAGGCCAAAAACATTCAGTACTTC
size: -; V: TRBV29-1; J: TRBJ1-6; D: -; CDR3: CSVRDGRGALHF; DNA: TGCAGCGTTAGAGACGGACGGGGTGCCCTCCACTTT
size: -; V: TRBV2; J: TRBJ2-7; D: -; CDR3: CASSETWNEQYF; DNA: TGTGCCAGCAGCGAGACATGGAACGAGCAGTACTTC
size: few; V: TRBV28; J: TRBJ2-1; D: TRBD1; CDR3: CASSLRGLEQFF; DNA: TGTGCCAGCAGTTTAAGGGGGCTGGAGCAGTTCTTC
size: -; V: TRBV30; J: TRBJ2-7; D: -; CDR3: CAGADAFSEQYF; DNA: TGTGCCGGGGCGGACGCATTCAGCGAGCAGTACTTC
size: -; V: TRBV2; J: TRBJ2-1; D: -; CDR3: CASSRQGGTYNEQFF; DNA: TGTGCCAGCTCCCGTCAGGGGGGGACCTACAATGAGCAGTTCTTC
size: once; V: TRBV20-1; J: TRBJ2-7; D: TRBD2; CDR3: CSAREPGLAVVYNEQYF; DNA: TGCAGTGCTAGAGAGCCGGGACTAGCGGTAGTTTACAATGAGCAGTACTTC
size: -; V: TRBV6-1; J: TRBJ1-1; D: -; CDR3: CASVWGDTEAFF; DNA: TGTGCCAGCGTATGGGGGGACACTGAAGCTTTCTTT
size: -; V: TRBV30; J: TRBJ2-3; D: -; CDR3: CAWSWTGASTDTQYF; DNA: TGTGCCTGGAGTTGGACGGGGGCTAGCACAGATACGCAGTATTTT
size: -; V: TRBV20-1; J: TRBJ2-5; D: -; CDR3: CSARTVTNQETQYF; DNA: TGCAGTGCTCGGACAGTAACCAACCAAGAGACCCAGTACTTC